Listed below are T cell receptor beta chains from one sample, sequenced in a study of T cell responses to AZD1222 COVID-19 vaccine. Assay: immunoSEQ multiplex PCR; the TCRdb copy retains only in-frame clones and omits some. The sample lists 55,000 to 65,000 clones; approximately 92% were seen once. Sequencing was performed on peripheral blood, taken 28 days after the second AZD1222 dose. These TCRs come from an adult who received the AZD1222 COVID-19 vaccine. Each CDR3 is given with its conserved first and last residue. The D gene is left open where the match is weak. Rows give clone size only sometimes, using once, few, many, or a class for an expanded clone.

TRBD1	NA	TRBV9	TRBJ1-5	CASSLGQGDNQPQHF	TGTGCCAGCAGCCTCGGACAGGGCGACAATCAGCCCCAGCATTTT
NA	NA	TRBV14	TRBJ1-1	CASSLRGGITEAFF	TGTGCCAGCAGCCTTCGGGGGGGGATCACTGAAGCTTTCTTT
NA	NA	TRBV7-9	TRBJ2-3	CASIPGGGPADTQYF	TGTGCCAGCATTCCCGGTGGGGGTCCCGCAGATACGCAGTATTTT
TRBD1	NA	TRBV3-1/TRBV3-2	TRBJ2-1	CASSPGTGVDEQFF	TGTGCCAGCAGCCCCGGGACAGGGGTCGATGAGCAGTTCTTC
TRBD2	NA	TRBV18	TRBJ2-7	CASSGGGDEQYF	TGTGCCAGCTCCGGCGGGGGTGACGAGCAGTACTTC
NA	NA	TRBV25-1	TRBJ1-5	CASSEFVSEDQPQHF	TGTGCCAGCAGTGAATTCGTATCAGAGGATCAGCCCCAGCATTTT
NA	NA	TRBV5-1	TRBJ2-2	CASSFREEGGELFF	TGCGCCAGCAGCTTTCGGGAAGAGGGCGGGGAGCTGTTTTTT
TRBD1	NA	TRBV12-5	TRBJ2-7	CASGRRQGSYEQYF	TGTGCTAGTGGCCGCAGACAGGGTTCCTACGAGCAGTACTTC
TRBD1	NA	TRBV4-3	TRBJ1-5	CASSQDRDSNQPQHF	TGCGCCAGCAGCCAGGACAGGGATAGCAATCAGCCCCAGCATTTT
TRBD1	NA	TRBV19	TRBJ1-1	CATPVSSGGPMNTEAFF	TGTGCCACCCCAGTATCGTCAGGGGGACCTATGAACACTGAAGCTTTCTTT
NA	NA	TRBV7-2	TRBJ2-1	CASSHQRQEQFF	TGTGCCAGCAGCCATCAGCGACAGGAGCAGTTCTTC
TRBD1	NA	TRBV6-5	TRBJ2-7	CASSPSGTGGKEQYF	TGTGCCAGCAGTCCATCCGGGACAGGGGGCAAGGAGCAGTACTTC
TRBD2	NA	TRBV6-5	TRBJ2-5	CASTSGGAGETQYF	TGTGCCAGCACGAGCGGGGGGGCGGGCGAGACCCAGTACTTC
TRBD2	NA	TRBV28	TRBJ2-3	CASSPPRGVRATQYF	TGTGCCAGCAGTCCTCCCCGGGGGGTCAGGGCTACGCAGTATTTT
NA	NA	TRBV7-6	TRBJ2-3	CASSFQGFSSTDTQYF	TGTGCCAGCAGCTTCCAGGGGTTTAGTAGCACAGATACGCAGTATTTT
NA	few	TRBV6-5	TRBJ2-2	CASTRGGGGTGELFF	TGTGCCAGCACCAGGGGGGGCGGAGGGACCGGGGAGCTGTTTTTT
NA	NA	TRBV14	TRBJ1-2	CASSQGRGYTF	TGTGCCAGCAGCCAAGGCAGGGGCTACACCTTC
NA	NA	TRBV19	TRBJ1-1	CASSIPGQLNTEAFF	TGTGCCAGTAGTATTCCAGGACAGTTGAACACTGAAGCTTTCTTT
NA	NA	TRBV5-6	TRBJ2-1	CASSPQTFVNEQFF	TGTGCCAGCAGCCCCCAAACATTCGTCAATGAGCAGTTCTTC
NA	NA	TRBV12-3/TRBV12-4	TRBJ1-2	CASSPGGYGYTF	TGTGCCAGCAGTCCAGGTGGCTATGGCTACACCTTC
TRBD1	NA	TRBV6-5	TRBJ1-2	CASSSTGGRGYTF	TGTGCCAGCAGTTCAACAGGGGGCAGGGGCTACACCTTC
NA	NA	TRBV5-1	TRBJ1-2	CASSLVGEVDGYTF	TGCGCCAGCAGCTTGGTTGGGGAGGTTGATGGCTACACCTTC
NA	once	TRBV18	TRBJ1-4	CASSPMQTPNEKLFF	TGTGCCAGCTCACCAATGCAGACTCCTAATGAAAAACTGTTTTTT
TRBD1	few	TRBV6-5	TRBJ1-5	CASIPNRGRNQPQHF	TGTGCCAGCATCCCTAACAGGGGGCGGAATCAGCCCCAGCATTTT
TRBD1	NA	TRBV10-3	TRBJ1-6	CAIKGEGAVNSPLHF	TGTGCCATCAAAGGGGAGGGGGCGGTTAATTCACCCCTCCACTTT
TRBD2	NA	TRBV3-1/TRBV3-2	TRBJ2-2	CASSHEDHRLILERGNTGELFF	TGTGCCAGCAGCCACGAAGACCACCGACTAATCCTAGAGCGGGGGAACACCGGGGAGCTGTTTTTT
TRBD2	NA	TRBV3-1/TRBV3-2	TRBJ2-3	CASSQTSGRTHTQYF	TGTGCCAGCAGCCAGACTAGCGGGAGGACGCATACGCAGTATTTT
NA	NA	TRBV9	TRBJ2-5	CASSVGAGTQYF	TGTGCCAGCAGCGTAGGAGCGGGGACCCAGTACTTC
TRBD1	NA	TRBV4-1	TRBJ2-7	CASSQGRTGTYEQYF	TGCGCCAGCAGCCAAGGCCGGACAGGTACCTACGAGCAGTACTTC
NA	NA	TRBV7-6	TRBJ2-5	CASSLGGFGAEETQYF	TGTGCCAGCAGCTTAGGGGGATTCGGGGCTGAAGAGACCCAGTACTTC
TRBD1	NA	TRBV24-1	TRBJ1-5	CATSAATGDNQPQHF	TGTGCCACCAGTGCCGCGACAGGGGACAATCAGCCCCAGCATTTT
TRBD2	NA	TRBV9	TRBJ2-1	CASSVGRLAGDNEQFF	TGTGCCAGCAGCGTAGGCCGGCTAGCGGGAGACAATGAGCAGTTCTTC
NA	NA	TRBV7-2	TRBJ1-5	CASSRWGSNQPQHF	TGTGCCAGCAGCCGGTGGGGCAGCAATCAGCCCCAGCATTTT
NA	NA	TRBV7-9	TRBJ2-2	CASVAEAGELFF	TGTGCCAGCGTCGCAGAAGCCGGGGAGCTGTTTTTT
NA	NA	TRBV7-2	TRBJ2-2	CASSLKGNGELFF	TGTGCCAGCAGCTTAAAAGGGAACGGGGAGCTGTTTTTT
TRBD2	NA	TRBV10-2	TRBJ2-7	CASSGSSGTYEQYF	TGCGCCAGCAGTGGATCTAGCGGAACCTACGAGCAGTACTTC
TRBD2	once	TRBV2	TRBJ2-5	CASMPLAGAQETQYF	TGTGCCAGCATGCCGCTAGCGGGAGCTCAAGAGACCCAGTACTTC
NA	NA	TRBV3-1/TRBV3-2	TRBJ1-5	CASSQGGQPQHF	TGTGCCAGCAGCCAAGGCGGGCAGCCCCAGCATTTT
NA	few	TRBV29-1	TRBJ1-2	CSVAGGRQGYTF	TGCAGCGTTGCCGGGGGGAGGCAAGGCTACACCTTC
NA	once	TRBV10-3	TRBJ1-4	CAISEWSGATNEKLFF	TGTGCCATCAGTGAGTGGTCGGGGGCAACTAATGAAAAACTGTTTTTT
NA	NA	TRBV27	TRBJ1-5	CASSLQGRNQPQHF	TGTGCCAGCAGTTTACAGGGGCGAAATCAGCCCCAGCATTTT